Below are 16 T cell receptor beta chains sequenced from a single sample in a study of OX40 agonist ivuxolimab in advanced cancers. Repertoires were generated with immunoSEQ multiplex PCR, while TCRdb's copy carries only in-frame clones and drops some. Altogether roughly 34,000 clones are present, about four fifths being singletons, with the ten largest covering roughly 25%. The sequenced sample was CD4+ or CD8+ T cells sorted from blood, obtained in a trial of the OX40 agonist ivuxolimab. These receptors all come from an adult with an advanced solid tumor such as melanoma, head and neck, liver or kidney cancer.

This CDR3 is CASSSPGMNEQFF. CDR3 coding DNA: TGTGCCAGCAGTTCACCAGGGATGAATGAGCAGTTCTTC. V usage is TRBV28 and J usage is TRBJ2-1, with a weak D call TRBD1 (5 bases). The CDR3 contains 13 residues. Per the germline V gene, CDR1 is MDHEN and CDR2 is SYDVKM. Trimming removed 4 bases from V and 7 bases from J, with 11 bases in between. Together with reference TRBV28 and TRBJ2-1, the CDR3 gives the full variable domain: DVKVTQSSRYLVKRTGEKVFLECVQDMDHENMFWYRQDPGLGLRLIYFSYDVKMKEKGDIPEGYSVSREKKERFSLILESASTNQTSMYLCASSSPGMNEQFFGPGTRLTVL.

This chain links TRBV10-3 with TRBJ1-1; maybe TRBD1 (6 bases). The V gene lost 0 bases and the J gene lost 4 bases, with 9 bases spanning the gap. The CDR3 consists of 14 residues. CDR1 and CDR2 (germline): ENHRY, SYGVKD. DNA for the CDR3: TGTGCCATCAGTGAGTCACAGGGTCGCACTGAAGCTTTCTTT. It translates to CAISESQGRTEAFF.

This chain links TRBV7-9 with TRBJ2-1, with 10 bases that match TRBD2. V shed 2 bases and J 9 bases; nucleotides not matched to a gene: 4. CDR1 is SEHNR, CDR2 FQNEAQ, per germline (reference sequence). This CDR3 contains 14 residues. The CDR3 DNA reads as TGTGCCAGCAGCTTATTAGCGGGGGGAGGTGAGCAGTTCTTC. Translated: CASSLLAGGGEQFF.

A remark on this clone: At one end the junction does not follow the germline gene, possibly because of a read error. V and J are TRBV18 and TRBJ2-2; either TRBD1 or TRBD2 may fit D (5 bases each). CDR1 and CDR2 from the germline V gene are KGHSH and LQKENI. This CDR3 spans 17 amino acids. The chain's CDR3 is CASSPVRRVSGTGELLF. The CDR3 bases are TGTGCCAGCTCACCAGTCCGCAGGGTTTCGGGCACCGGGGAGCTGCTTTTT.

This clone showed up just a few times. This chain joins TRBV4-1 and TRBJ1-4; D unresolved. Per germline, CDR1 MGHRA and CDR2 YSYEKL. CDR3 length: 16 amino acids. Trimming took off 2 bases at V and 4 bases at J, with 14 bases between the two ends. CDR3 sequence: CASSQSRGGNNEKLFF. Here the CDR3 DNA reads TGCGCCAGCAGCCAATCTCGGGGAGGGAATAATGAAAAACTGTTTTTT.

The sample holds one count of this clone. The chain employs TRBV27 and TRBJ2-3; D possibly uses TRBD1 or TRBD2 (5 bases each). This CDR3 has 19 residues. Germline V gene lookup returns CDR1 MNHEY and CDR2 SMNVEV (reference sequence). Between the trimmed V and J ends, which lost 8 bases and 6 bases, there was a span of 33 bases. The CDR3 region is CASGPTGTRNPNRRDTQYF. The CDR3 DNA reads TGTGCCAGCGGACCCACCGGGACCAGAAACCCGAATAGGAGGGATACGCAGTATTTT.

The chain is built from TRBV11-2 and TRBJ2-1; 7 nucleotides match TRBD1. The germline gives CDR1 SGHAT, CDR2 FQNNGV. The V segment lost 4 bases and the J segment 9 bases; nucleotides outside the gene matches: 15. This CDR3 spans 16 amino acids. CDR3 residues: CASSSSRGRSEAEQFF. The CDR3 DNA reads TGTGCCAGCAGCTCTTCAAGGGGGCGCTCGGAGGCTGAGCAGTTCTTC.

V usage is TRBV19 and J usage is TRBJ1-5; D remains unclear. The CDR3 runs 12 residues. Deletions cut 8 bases from V and 6 bases from J, with 11 bases between. CDR1 is LNHDA, CDR2 SQIVND, per germline (reference sequence). CDR3 coding DNA: TGTGCCAGTCAAATAGGTATTCAGCCCCAGCATTTT. Amino acids: CASQIGIQPQHF.

This clone is deemed medium-sized. The V gene is TRBV12-5, the J gene TRBJ1-5; weak D call: TRBD1 (6 bases). Germline V gene data show CDR1 as LGHNT and CDR2 as FRNRAP. V was cut by 7 bases and J by 6 bases, with 10 bases left in between. This CDR3 region has 12 residues. The CDR3 DNA reads as TGTGCTAGTGCTACAGGGAGTCAGCCCCAGCATTTT. Protein sequence: CASATGSQPQHF.

The chain combines TRBV30 with TRBJ2-5; 7 positions agree with TRBD1. CDR1 GTSNPN and CDR2 SVGIG come from the germline V gene (reference sequence). This CDR3 region has 13 residues. The ends lost 5 bases at V and 2 bases at J; junction bases unmatched: 5. The CDR3 protein is CAWSPGQQETQYF. CDR3 bases: TGTGCCTGGTCCCCGGGACAGCAAGAGACCCAGTACTTC.

V and J are TRBV29-1 and TRBJ2-3, with D possibly TRBD1 on 6 matching bases. The CDR3 contains 14 residues. Germline CDR1 is SQVTM and CDR2 is ANQGSEA. Trimming stripped 5 bases from V and 0 bases from J, with 12 bases between. CDR3 loop: CSVFRDTSTDTQYF. CDR3 sequence (DNA): TGCAGCGTTTTCCGGGACACCAGCACAGATACGCAGTATTTT.

The chain uses TRBV4-1 and TRBJ2-1; no reliable D call. The CDR3 spans 15 residues. Germline CDR1 MGHRA, CDR2 YSYEKL. Trimming left V 4 bases short and J 5 bases short, with 15 bases between. CDR3 sequence (DNA): TGCGCCAGCAGCCCGCAGGCGGCGTACGACAATGAGCAGTTCTTC. As protein: CASSPQAAYDNEQFF.

The chain is built from TRBV7-2 and TRBJ2-1; D is ambiguous. The germline V and J ends were trimmed by 2 bases and 7 bases, with 6 bases remaining between them. Germline CDR1 SGHTA, CDR2 FQGNSA. CDR3 length equals 12 residues. CDR3 nucleotides: TGTGCCAGCAGCTTAACTCGGAATGAGCAGTTCTTC. It specifies CASSLTRNEQFF.

In regard to this clone: This likely comes from a read error, as the CDR3 has no conserved phenylalanine or tryptophan at its end. The rearrangement uses TRBV27 and TRBJ1-5; D is possibly TRBD1 (6 bases). Germline V gene sequence: CDR1 MNHEY, CDR2 SMNVEV (reference sequence). This CDR3 spans 16 amino acids. V was clipped by 3 bases and J by 2 bases, with 14 bases between them. CDR3 in DNA: TGTGCCAGCAGTTTTATCGGGGGGCTCGGCAATCAGCCCCAGCATCTT. Its translation is CASSFIGGLGNQPQHL.

V usage is TRBV5-4 and J usage is TRBJ2-5; possibly TRBD2 for D (6 bases). V gave up 4 bases and J gave up 9 bases, with 19 bases separating them. CDR1 and CDR2 from the germline V gene are SGHNT and YYREEE (reference sequence). CDR3 length: 14 residues. CDR3 protein: CASSGTGTGGAQYF. CDR3 in DNA: TGTGCCAGCAGCGGAACCGGGACTGGCGGGGCCCAGTACTTC.

The chain couples TRBV6-5 to TRBJ1-6; D perhaps matches TRBD1 (5 bases). The ends were cut back, 6 bases at V and 8 bases at J, with 17 bases in the middle. The CDR3 length is 15 residues. CDR1 MNHEY and CDR2 SVGAGI come from the germline V gene. CDR3 loop: CASRSGSPSHSPLHF. The CDR3 DNA follows: TGTGCCAGCAGATCAGGGTCCCCCAGTCATTCACCCCTCCACTTT.